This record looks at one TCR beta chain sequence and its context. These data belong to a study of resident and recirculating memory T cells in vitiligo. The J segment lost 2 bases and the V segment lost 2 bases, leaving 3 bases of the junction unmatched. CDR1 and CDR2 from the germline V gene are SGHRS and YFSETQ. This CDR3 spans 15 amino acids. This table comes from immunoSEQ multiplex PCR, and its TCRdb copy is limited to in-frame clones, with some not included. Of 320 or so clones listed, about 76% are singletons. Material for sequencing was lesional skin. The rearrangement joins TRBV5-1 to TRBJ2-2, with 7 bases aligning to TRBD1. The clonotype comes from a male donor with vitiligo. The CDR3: CASSLGGANTGELFF. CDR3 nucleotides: TGCGCCAGCAGCTTAGGGGGCGCTAACACCGGGGAGCTGTTTTTT.